This passage covers 2 T cell receptor beta chains from one sample sequenced in a study of blood T cell repertoires in COVID-19. Using immunoSEQ multiplex PCR, the repertoire was profiled, and TCRdb retains in-frame clones only, with some absent. The repertoire consists of a few hundred thousand clones, with just over 85% occurring once and the leading ten covering roughly 15%. The sequenced sample was PBMCs or T cells enriched from blood (not recorded which). These receptors were collected from a woman aged 45-59 years with acute COVID-19.

V and J are TRBV25-1 and TRBJ2-7; 9 nucleotides agree with TRBD1. The length of the CDR3 is 18 residues. Unmatched junction bases numbered 15, after V lost 4 bases and J lost 2 bases. CDR1 is MGHDK, CDR2 SYGVNS, per germline. The CDR3 loop is CASSAYLETGGKAYEQYF. The CDR3 DNA is TGTGCCAGCAGTGCCTATTTGGAGACAGGGGGGAAGGCCTACGAGCAGTACTTC.

The chain joins TRBV19 to TRBJ2-5; 7 bases line up with TRBD1. The CDR3 is made up of 15 amino acids. Germline V gives CDR1 LNHDA, CDR2 SQIVND (reference sequence). After removal of 4 bases from V and 7 bases from J, the junction contained 12 bases not matched to a gene. The CDR3 nucleotides are TGTGCCAGTAGTACCCCACTTACAGGGGAAGGGACCCAGTACTTC. Its protein product is CASSTPLTGEGTQYF. The full variable domain, with the rest looked up from reference TRBV19 and TRBJ2-5, is DGGITQSPKYLFRKEGQNVTLSCEQNLNHDAMYWYRQDPGQGLRLIYYSQIVNDFQKGDIAEGYSVSREKKESFPLTVTSAQKNPTAFYLCASSTPLTGEGTQYFGPGTRLLVL.